The clone carrying this T cell receptor beta chain was observed a few times. Its cognate antigen is unknown. The source of the sample is a study of cytomegalovirus exposure and HLA in healthy donors. The primer mix had 60 Vbeta and 13 Jbeta primers. Assay used: immunoSEQ multiplex PCR; TCRdb lists only in-frame clones, some missing. The sample contains about 97,000 clones, around 9.6% of which appear only once. Whole-study findings and limits: Analysis was performed later, and it showed HLA-associated TCR beta chains to be more clonally expanded than equally common others. High sensitivity and specificity were reportedly achieved when the classifier diagnosed cytomegalovirus status.

Per the germline V gene, CDR1 is LNHDA and CDR2 is SQIVND (reference sequence). Trimming at V came to 9 bases and at J to 2 bases, leaving 6 bases not matched to a gene. This CDR3 is built from 15 residues. Sequencing was done on a sample of PBMCs. The clonotype was recovered from a man aged 45 to 65 in good health and CMV-seropositive. The chain recombines TRBV19 with TRBJ2-2; 10 nucleotides line up with TRBD1. For the CDR3, the DNA is TGTGCCAGCCACTGGACAGGGGGTAACACCGGGGAGCTGTTTTTT. Translating gives CASHWTGGNTGELFF.